The rows below give T cell receptor beta chains drawn from one sample of a study of blood T cell repertoires in COVID-19. TCRdb's table, derived via immunoSEQ multiplex PCR, lists solely in-frame clones and lacks some. The table has 270,000 or so clones, 80% to 90% seen once; the top ten hold over 3.5%. The sequenced sample consisted of PBMCs or T cells enriched from blood (not recorded which). The receptors were sampled from a woman in her twenties or thirties with acute COVID-19. Both conserved end residues are part of each CDR3. Each record gives: J gene, D gene, V gene, CDR3 length, clone size, CDR3 DNA, CDR3 protein. D genes are given only for firm matches. Clone sizes are given selectively: once, few, many, or a class where the clone is expanded.

J gene: TRBJ2-3; D gene: .; V gene: TRBV9; CDR3 length: 16; clone size: few; CDR3 DNA: TGTGCCAGCAGCTTCGGGGGATCCCAAATCACAGATACGCAGTATTTT; CDR3 protein: CASSFGGSQITDTQYF
J gene: TRBJ2-2; D gene: TRBD2; V gene: TRBV11-3; CDR3 length: 16; clone size: .; CDR3 DNA: TGTGCCAGCAGCTTTGGGACTAGCGGTAACACCGGGGAGCTGTTTTTT; CDR3 protein: CASSFGTSGNTGELFF
J gene: TRBJ2-1; D gene: TRBD2; V gene: TRBV11-2; CDR3 length: 13; clone size: few; CDR3 DNA: TGTGCCAGCAGCTTCGCGGGAGACAATGAGCAGTTCTTC; CDR3 protein: CASSFAGDNEQFF
J gene: TRBJ2-3; D gene: .; V gene: TRBV9; CDR3 length: 16; clone size: .; CDR3 DNA: TGTGCCAGCAGCGTAGGTCAGGGTCAGTTTTCAGATACGCAGTATTTT; CDR3 protein: CASSVGQGQFSDTQYF
J gene: TRBJ1-5; D gene: TRBD1; V gene: TRBV27; CDR3 length: 13; clone size: .; CDR3 DNA: TGTGCCAGCAGTCCTGACAGGGATCAGCCCCAGCATTTT; CDR3 protein: CASSPDRDQPQHF
J gene: TRBJ2-2; D gene: .; V gene: TRBV28; CDR3 length: 15; clone size: .; CDR3 DNA: TGTGCCAGCAGTTTCCCTAGCGAGAACACCGGGGAGCTGTTTTTT; CDR3 protein: CASSFPSENTGELFF
J gene: TRBJ1-4; D gene: TRBD1; V gene: TRBV10-3; CDR3 length: 17; clone size: .; CDR3 DNA: TGTGCCATCAGTGAAGGGACAGGGGGCTCGACTAATGAAAAACTGTTTTTT; CDR3 protein: CAISEGTGGSTNEKLFF
J gene: TRBJ2-7; D gene: .; V gene: TRBV6-5; CDR3 length: 15; clone size: .; CDR3 DNA: TGTGCCAGCACCGACAAGAGACTAGGTTCCTACGAGCAGTACTTC; CDR3 protein: CASTDKRLGSYEQYF
J gene: TRBJ1-4; D gene: .; V gene: TRBV2; CDR3 length: 14; clone size: .; CDR3 DNA: TGTGCCAGCAGTGCTTTTAGTCCTAATGAAAAACTGTTTTTT; CDR3 protein: CASSAFSPNEKLFF
J gene: TRBJ2-7; D gene: TRBD1; V gene: TRBV18; CDR3 length: 14; clone size: .; CDR3 DNA: TGTGCCAGCTCACCGCCAGACAGGGGCTACGAGCAGTACTTC; CDR3 protein: CASSPPDRGYEQYF
J gene: TRBJ2-2; D gene: TRBD2; V gene: TRBV5-1; CDR3 length: 17; clone size: .; CDR3 DNA: TGCGCCAGCAGCTTACGAGCGGGGCCAACGAACACCGGGGAGCTGTTTTTT; CDR3 protein: CASSLRAGPTNTGELFF
J gene: TRBJ2-7; D gene: .; V gene: TRBV7-9; CDR3 length: 12; clone size: few; CDR3 DNA: TGTGCCAGCAGCCGGGGAACCTACGAGCAGTACTTC; CDR3 protein: CASSRGTYEQYF
J gene: TRBJ1-2; D gene: .; V gene: TRBV6-5; CDR3 length: 12; clone size: .; CDR3 DNA: TGTGCCAGCAGACCCTCGGGGGAGCGCTACACCTTC; CDR3 protein: CASRPSGERYTF
J gene: TRBJ1-4; D gene: TRBD1; V gene: TRBV28; CDR3 length: 15; clone size: .; CDR3 DNA: TGTGCCAGCAATCTTCCGGGACAGGGCAGTGAAAAACTGTTTTTT; CDR3 protein: CASNLPGQGSEKLFF
J gene: TRBJ2-7; D gene: .; V gene: TRBV7-2; CDR3 length: 15; clone size: .; CDR3 DNA: TGTGCCAGCAGCTTAGGTTGGCAGGGGCGGTACGAGCAGTACTTC; CDR3 protein: CASSLGWQGRYEQYF
J gene: TRBJ2-2; D gene: TRBD2; V gene: TRBV19; CDR3 length: 15; clone size: few; CDR3 DNA: TGTGCCAGTAAGATACTAGCGGGAGGCACCGGGGAGCTGTTTTTT; CDR3 protein: CASKILAGGTGELFF
J gene: TRBJ2-7; D gene: .; V gene: TRBV21-1; CDR3 length: 12; clone size: .; CDR3 DNA: TGTGCCAGCAGCAAACAGGGTTACGAGCAGTACTTC; CDR3 protein: CASSKQGYEQYF
J gene: TRBJ1-3; D gene: .; V gene: TRBV10-3; CDR3 length: 16; clone size: .; CDR3 DNA: TGTGCCATCACTCCCGGGGGACCGGCTCTTGGAAACACCATATATTTT; CDR3 protein: CAITPGGPALGNTIYF
J gene: TRBJ1-1; D gene: .; V gene: TRBV28; CDR3 length: 13; clone size: .; CDR3 DNA: TGTGCCAGCAGGGGGGAAGGGGGAACTGAAGCTTTCTTT; CDR3 protein: CASRGEGGTEAFF
J gene: TRBJ1-4; D gene: .; V gene: TRBV7-8; CDR3 length: 15; clone size: .; CDR3 DNA: TGTGCCAGCAGCTTAGGAAGGGGAACTAATGAAAAACTGTTTTTT; CDR3 protein: CASSLGRGTNEKLFF
J gene: TRBJ1-1; D gene: TRBD1; V gene: TRBV4-1; CDR3 length: 13; clone size: .; CDR3 DNA: TGCGCCAGTAACGGGACAGATAACACTGAAGCTTTCTTT; CDR3 protein: CASNGTDNTEAFF
J gene: TRBJ2-7; D gene: .; V gene: TRBV4-3; CDR3 length: 14; clone size: .; CDR3 DNA: TGCGCCAGCAGCCAAGATCGGGTAACCCCCGAGCAGTACTTC; CDR3 protein: CASSQDRVTPEQYF
J gene: TRBJ2-1; D gene: TRBD1; V gene: TRBV7-9; CDR3 length: 17; clone size: once; CDR3 DNA: TGTGCCAGCAGCTCCCCCCCGGGACAGGGGGGTTTCAATGAGCAGTTCTTC; CDR3 protein: CASSSPPGQGGFNEQFF
J gene: TRBJ2-7; D gene: .; V gene: TRBV18; CDR3 length: 15; clone size: .; CDR3 DNA: TGTGCCAGCTCACCTTTTTCCGGGGGTGGCGACGAGCAGTACTTC; CDR3 protein: CASSPFSGGGDEQYF
J gene: TRBJ1-5; D gene: TRBD1; V gene: TRBV5-6; CDR3 length: 18; clone size: .; CDR3 DNA: TGTGCCAGCCCTCTACAGGGGATTAATTGGCCGTTTAATCAGCCCCAGCATTTT; CDR3 protein: CASPLQGINWPFNQPQHF
J gene: TRBJ2-7; D gene: .; V gene: TRBV6-1; CDR3 length: 16; clone size: .; CDR3 DNA: TGTGCCAGCAGTGAAGAACCACTTGTGGGAGGTTCCGAGCAGTACTTC; CDR3 protein: CASSEEPLVGGSEQYF
J gene: TRBJ2-2; D gene: TRBD2; V gene: TRBV6-4; CDR3 length: 14; clone size: .; CDR3 DNA: TGTGCCAGTCGGACTAGTACGAACACCGGGGAGCTGTTTTTT; CDR3 protein: CASRTSTNTGELFF
J gene: TRBJ2-3; D gene: TRBD2; V gene: TRBV19; CDR3 length: 17; clone size: .; CDR3 DNA: TGTGCCAGTAGTGAGGAGCGGGAGGGCCGCGTTGGGGATACGCAGTATTTT; CDR3 protein: CASSEEREGRVGDTQYF
J gene: TRBJ2-7; D gene: .; V gene: TRBV11-2; CDR3 length: 13; clone size: .; CDR3 DNA: TGTGCCAGCAGCTTAGAAGCTTCCTACGAGCAGTACTTC; CDR3 protein: CASSLEASYEQYF
J gene: TRBJ1-1; D gene: .; V gene: TRBV28; CDR3 length: 11; clone size: .; CDR3 DNA: TGTGCCAGCAGTCTGGACAGAAAAGCTTTCTTT; CDR3 protein: CASSLDRKAFF
J gene: TRBJ2-1; D gene: TRBD2; V gene: TRBV3-1/TRBV3-2; CDR3 length: 18; clone size: .; CDR3 DNA: TGTGCCAGCAGCCAAGACCCTCTACCGGGACTAGCGGATGATGAGCAGTTCTTC; CDR3 protein: CASSQDPLPGLADDEQFF
J gene: TRBJ2-7; D gene: .; V gene: TRBV19; CDR3 length: 14; clone size: .; CDR3 DNA: TGTGCCAGTACCACCAACCTAGGAGGGACGGTTCGGTACTTC; CDR3 protein: CASTTNLGGTVRYF
J gene: TRBJ2-5; D gene: .; V gene: TRBV18; CDR3 length: 15; clone size: .; CDR3 DNA: TGTGCCAGCTCACCGGAGAGGACAGCCCAAGAGACCCAGTACTTC; CDR3 protein: CASSPERTAQETQYF
J gene: TRBJ2-1; D gene: TRBD2; V gene: TRBV4-2; CDR3 length: 16; clone size: once; CDR3 DNA: TGTGCCAGCAGCCAAGAAGGGGAACTAGCGACCAATGAGCAGTTCTTC; CDR3 protein: CASSQEGELATNEQFF
J gene: TRBJ1-6; D gene: .; V gene: TRBV6-2/TRBV6-3; CDR3 length: 16; clone size: .; CDR3 DNA: TGTGCCAGCAGTTACTCGTTGGAGGTCTGGGGTTCACCCCTCCACTTT; CDR3 protein: CASSYSLEVWGSPLHF
J gene: TRBJ2-1; D gene: TRBD2; V gene: TRBV15; CDR3 length: 15; clone size: .; CDR3 DNA: TGTGCCACCAGCAGAGATCGGGGGGTCTACAATGAGCAGTTCTTC; CDR3 protein: CATSRDRGVYNEQFF
J gene: TRBJ1-5; D gene: .; V gene: TRBV7-8; CDR3 length: 15; clone size: .; CDR3 DNA: TGTGCCAGCAGCCCTCGCGGGGACTGGTGGGAGTCCCAGCATTTT; CDR3 protein: CASSPRGDWWESQHF